These 10 T cell receptor beta chains were all obtained from the same sample, sequenced in a study of blood T cells in healthy people across ages. It was with a sample-barcoded 5' primer and a J-beta primer mix that a second PCR of roughly 7 to 12 cycles was run. TCRdb re-called the 5' RACE reads with MiXCR, one entry per CDR3 protein. This table has roughly 1,300,000 distinct CDR3 sequences, roughly 64% appearing once. Sequencing was carried out using blood. The source of these receptors is a man in his late teens or twenties in good health.

The rearrangement uses TRBV29-1 and TRBJ2-7; D unresolved. Trimming stripped 5 bases from V and 7 bases from J, with 9 bases between. The CDR3 runs 10 residues. Germline V lookup: CDR1 SQVTM, CDR2 ANQGSEA. CDR3 bases: TGCAGCGTTAAAACTGGGGAGCAGTACTTC. As protein: CSVKTGEQYF.

The chain employs TRBV28 and TRBJ2-3, with TRBD1 matching over 7 bases. The J segment lost 4 bases and the V segment lost 5 bases, leaving 12 bases of the junction unmatched. CDR1 MDHEN and CDR2 SYDVKM come from the germline V gene. There are 16 residues in the CDR3. CDR3 sequence reads: CASSPDRAEVPDTQYF. The CDR3 region has the DNA TGTGCCAGCAGTCCCGACAGGGCCGAGGTCCCAGATACGCAGTATTTT.

The chain uses TRBV10-3 and TRBJ1-6, with TRBD1 matching 8 bases. CDR3 length: 15 residues. CDR1 is ENHRY, CDR2 SYGVKD, per germline. V lost 6 bases and J lost 8; bases outside the gene matches: 9. The CDR3 sequence is CAIRARQGLDSPLHF. CDR3 sequence (DNA): TGTGCCATCAGGGCCCGACAGGGGTTGGATTCACCCCTCCACTTT.

The chain joins TRBV4-1 to TRBJ2-1, with TRBD2 matching over 8 bases. The CDR3 has 16 amino acids. The J segment lost 4 bases and the V segment lost 3 bases, leaving 8 bases of the junction unmatched. Germline lookup yields CDR1 MGHRA and CDR2 YSYEKL. The CDR3 here is CASSQGLERGYNEQFF. CDR3 nucleotide sequence: TGCGCCAGCAGCCAGGGGTTGGAGCGGGGGTACAATGAGCAGTTCTTC.

The chain links TRBV7-8 to TRBJ2-2; D perhaps matches TRBD2 (6 bases). The CDR3 covers 15 residues. CDR1 SGHVS and CDR2 FQNEAQ come from the germline V gene. The V end lost 6 bases, the J end lost 3 bases, and 14 bases lay between the germline ends. CDR3 region: CASSPGVPDTGELFF. The CDR3 DNA is TGTGCCAGCAGTCCGGGAGTTCCAGACACCGGGGAGCTGTTTTTT.

The chain employs TRBV2 and TRBJ2-7; D unresolved. CDR1 is SNHLY and CDR2 is FYNNEI in the germline V gene. V gave up 8 bases and J gave up 6 bases, with 17 bases separating them. The CDR3 extends over 13 amino acids. In nucleotides, the CDR3 is TGTGCCAGCCTAGAAGGGCAGCCTCTCGAGCAGTACTTC. Translation gives CASLEGQPLEQYF.

This clonotype showed up just a few times. J is TRBJ2-3 and V is TRBV4-2; D is possibly TRBD1 (6 bases). Germline V gene sequence: CDR1 LGHNA, CDR2 YNFKEQ. The CDR3 spans 16 residues. V lost 3 bases to trimming and J lost 1 base, with 14 bases between them. CDR3 DNA sequence: TGTGCCAGCAGCCAGATGGACAGTTCTGGCACAGATACGCAGTATTTT. Translated, it gives CASSQMDSSGTDTQYF.

This chain links TRBV2 with TRBJ1-1; no firm D call. The CDR3 sequence is 15 residues long. Trimming cost V 2 bases and J 0 bases, with 10 bases left between them. The germline CDR1 and CDR2 sequences are SNHLY and FYNNEI. The CDR3 sequence: CASSERGSVNTEAFF. CDR3 bases: TGTGCCAGCAGTGAACGGGGATCAGTGAACACTGAAGCTTTCTTT.

This chain uses TRBV6-5 with TRBJ2-1, with D possibly matching TRBD2 (6 bases). The CDR3 is made up of 13 amino acids. V shed 10 bases and J shed 8 bases, with 18 bases lying between them. Looked up from germline, CDR1 is MNHEY and CDR2 is SVGAGI. In DNA form, the CDR3 reads TGTGCCACCTCAACGGGAGAGGTTGATGAGCAGTTCTTC. Its protein is CATSTGEVDEQFF.

This chain links TRBV6-6 with TRBJ2-5; 12 bases line up with TRBD2. CDR1 and CDR2 from the germline V gene are MNHNY and SVGAGI (reference sequence). The CDR3 loop spans 16 amino acids. V was pared by 3 bases and J by 4 bases, with 6 bases of the junction left unmatched. CDR3 sequence: CASSYGLAGRGETQYF. In nucleotides, the CDR3 is TGTGCCAGCAGTTATGGACTAGCGGGGAGAGGAGAGACCCAGTACTTC.